This is a list of T cell receptor beta chains from one sample in a study of cytomegalovirus exposure and HLA in healthy donors. This table comes from immunoSEQ multiplex PCR, and its TCRdb copy is limited to in-frame clones, with some not included. The sample yields over 200,000 clones, 85% to 90% seen once. Sequencing was performed on PBMCs. The receptors derive from a woman aged 18-30 years in good health and CMV-seronegative. The CDR3 runs from the conserved cysteine through the conserved F or W. D genes are given only for firm matches. Some rows mark clone size as missing; the rest say once, few, many or name a class of expanded clone.

J gene: TRBJ2-7
V gene: TRBV28
D gene: .
clone size: .
CDR3 protein: CASSRIQGSNEQYF

J gene: TRBJ2-3
V gene: TRBV18
D gene: .
clone size: .
CDR3 protein: CASSPPQNTDTQYF

J gene: TRBJ2-1
V gene: TRBV30
D gene: .
clone size: .
CDR3 protein: CAWRGGGFRNEQFF

J gene: TRBJ2-1
V gene: TRBV6-5
D gene: TRBD2
clone size: .
CDR3 protein: CASSLGLAGKSEQFF

J gene: TRBJ2-3
V gene: TRBV11-2
D gene: .
clone size: .
CDR3 protein: CASSLILVPDTQYF

J gene: TRBJ2-5
V gene: TRBV28
D gene: TRBD1
clone size: .
CDR3 protein: CASSLLDRALETQYF

J gene: TRBJ1-4
V gene: TRBV4-2
D gene: TRBD1
clone size: .
CDR3 protein: CASSHIHRSGTVDEKLFF

J gene: TRBJ2-2
V gene: TRBV7-6
D gene: TRBD1
clone size: .
CDR3 protein: CASSLGSWTGSDGELFF

J gene: TRBJ2-7
V gene: TRBV27
D gene: TRBD2
clone size: few
CDR3 protein: CASSLGGRGYEQYF

J gene: TRBJ1-1
V gene: TRBV27
D gene: TRBD1
clone size: .
CDR3 protein: CASSFTGQGAKAFF

J gene: TRBJ2-7
V gene: TRBV19
D gene: .
clone size: .
CDR3 protein: CASSNEGSYEQYF

J gene: TRBJ2-7
V gene: TRBV7-9
D gene: TRBD2
clone size: .
CDR3 protein: CASSLISPPSGSSYEQYF

J gene: TRBJ2-3
V gene: TRBV9
D gene: TRBD2
clone size: .
CDR3 protein: CASSSGTSGRSTDTQYF

J gene: TRBJ2-3
V gene: TRBV2
D gene: .
clone size: once
CDR3 protein: CASKAGSYTDTQYF

J gene: TRBJ1-4
V gene: TRBV30
D gene: TRBD1
clone size: .
CDR3 protein: CAWSGTGGHEKLFF

J gene: TRBJ2-3
V gene: TRBV28
D gene: TRBD2
clone size: few
CDR3 protein: CASSLWTSGWGDTQYF

J gene: TRBJ2-7
V gene: TRBV7-2
D gene: TRBD1
clone size: .
CDR3 protein: CASSPGQAAYEQYF

J gene: TRBJ1-2
V gene: TRBV6-1
D gene: TRBD1
clone size: .
CDR3 protein: CASSEERDRGYYGYTF

J gene: TRBJ1-1
V gene: TRBV28
D gene: .
clone size: .
CDR3 protein: CASSLSYREGEAFF

J gene: TRBJ2-2
V gene: TRBV5-4
D gene: .
clone size: .
CDR3 protein: CASSFDRTNTGELFF

J gene: TRBJ1-3
V gene: TRBV9
D gene: TRBD1
clone size: .
CDR3 protein: CASSSGQGYNTIYF

J gene: TRBJ2-7
V gene: TRBV19
D gene: .
clone size: .
CDR3 protein: CASSTLRDSYEQYF

J gene: TRBJ2-5
V gene: TRBV6-5
D gene: TRBD1
clone size: .
CDR3 protein: CASSGQGAPSETQYF

J gene: TRBJ1-1
V gene: TRBV7-9
D gene: .
clone size: .
CDR3 protein: CASSSTGTANTEAFF

J gene: TRBJ2-7
V gene: TRBV7-2
D gene: .
clone size: .
CDR3 protein: CASSLALSGVLVYEQYF

J gene: TRBJ2-1
V gene: TRBV4-1
D gene: TRBD1
clone size: .
CDR3 protein: CASSQDPQGLSYNEQFF